The clone carrying this T cell receptor beta chain was counted many times. The antigen is undetermined. No treatment had been given to any patient before thyroid surgery. These data are taken from a study of metastatic and nonmetastatic thyroid tumors. Across the whole study: Patients with malignant and benign thyroid disease provided blood and tumor or nodule tissue, whose repertoires were compared. Study-wide findings and caveats: Relative to benign nodules, malignant thyroid tumors were reportedly characterized by significantly elevated TCR beta diversity in blood and tumor.

Germline assignment: CDR1 SGHVS and CDR2 FNYEAQ. V lost 5 bases and J 1 base, leaving 9 bases between the germline ends. This CDR3 has 14 residues. Original analysis: The distant-metastasis classifier for papillary thyroid cancer was built from CDR3 differences across clinicopathological groups. TCRdb reassembled clones from the PCR reads with MiXCR. The V and J calls shown here were made by TCRdb, not taken from the authors' results. This sample has 37,000 or so clones, with roughly a sixth found just once. The chain has TRBV7-6 and TRBJ2-1, with D unclear. The clonotype was recovered from a male donor with papillary thyroid cancer or a benign thyroid nodule (not recorded which). Some clones in this sample may be carry-over from other donors' samples. The specimen sequenced was blood. CDR3 bases: TGTGCCAGCAGCCAAGAGATATCCTACAATGAGCAGTTCTTC. This sequence encodes CASSQEISYNEQFF.